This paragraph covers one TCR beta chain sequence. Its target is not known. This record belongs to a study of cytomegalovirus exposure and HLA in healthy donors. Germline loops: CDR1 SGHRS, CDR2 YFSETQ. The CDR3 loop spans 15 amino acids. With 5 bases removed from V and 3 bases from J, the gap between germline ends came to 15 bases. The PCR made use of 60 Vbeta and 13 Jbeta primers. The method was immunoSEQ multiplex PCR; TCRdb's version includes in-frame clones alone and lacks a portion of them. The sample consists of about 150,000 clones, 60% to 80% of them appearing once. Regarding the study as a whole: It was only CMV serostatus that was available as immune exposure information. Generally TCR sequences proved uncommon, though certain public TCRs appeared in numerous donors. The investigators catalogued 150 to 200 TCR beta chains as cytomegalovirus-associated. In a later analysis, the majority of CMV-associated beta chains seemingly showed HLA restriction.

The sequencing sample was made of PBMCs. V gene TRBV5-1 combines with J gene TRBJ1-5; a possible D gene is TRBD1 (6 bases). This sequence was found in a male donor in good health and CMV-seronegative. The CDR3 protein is CASRSGTGFNQPQHF. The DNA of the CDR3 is TGCGCCAGCAGGAGCGGTACAGGGTTCAATCAGCCCCAGCATTTT.